This TCR beta chain came from a study of T-cell reconstitution after alpha-beta-depleted transplantation in children. Notes on the study in general: From newly produced T cells came most of the T-cell counts and diversity one year after transplant. Surviving recipient T cells and thymic progenitors accounted for the high day-60 TCRbeta diversity observed in some patients. Alpha-beta T cells about two months after transplant reportedly derived from several hundred expanded graft clones.

Concerning this clonotype itself: Its matching antigen is unknown. The junction does not match germline at one end; this may be a read error.

Unique molecular identifiers featured in how the TCRbeta library was prepared. TCRdb itself ran the PCR reads through MiXCR, one entry per CDR3 protein. The table includes about 580,000 distinct CDR3 sequences, under 25% detected once. The germline CDR1 and CDR2 sequences are MNHNS and SASEGT. This CDR3 contains 11 residues. The sequence was obtained from a boy under two years old who had a stem cell transplant for acute myeloid leukemia, so the T cells may come from the graft donor. The material was PBMCs, mostly from graft donor cells, obtained 360 days after TCRalphabeta/CD19-depleted stem cell transplant. The chain carries TRBV6-1 and TRBJ2-1, with 9 bases that match TRBD1. The CDR3 region has the DNA TGTGCCAGCATAAGGGGGACAGGGCTCGCCTTC. Protein sequence: CASIRGTGLAF.